The clone carrying this T cell receptor beta chain was counted only a few times. Its antigen is currently unknown. V trimming: 8 bases; J trimming: 2 bases; junction bases outside the gene matches: 8. The germline V gene encodes CDR1 MDHEN and CDR2 SYDVKM. There are 14 residues in the CDR3. The authors reverse transcribed all of the isolated RNA, so sequencing captured expressed TCRB transcripts. Clones were sequenced by immunoSEQ multiplex PCR, and TCRdb holds only the in-frame ones, with some missing. Here the sample spans 130,000 or so clones, nearly 9.5% being singletons. This specimen comes from a study of beta chain features in type 1 diabetes. Regarding the study as a whole: Patients with type 1 diabetes carried fewer insertions and had more deletions at their VDJ junctions.

The source is a young man in good health. The sequenced material came from central memory CD4+ T cells from blood. The V call is TRBV28, the J call TRBJ1-2; 7 positions match TRBD1. Written as DNA, the CDR3 is TGTGCCAGCCATGCCGGGACAGAAAACTATGGCTACACCTTC. Translation: CASHAGTENYGYTF.